This T cell receptor (beta chain) appears in the sequencing data of a study of cytomegalovirus exposure and HLA in healthy donors. Findings and caveats of the study: Most TCR sequences were uncommon, yet certain public TCRs appeared in many donors. Researchers catalogued over 150 TCR beta chains as cytomegalovirus-associated. A few chains linked to CMV were shown in vitro to be specific for CMV antigens.

Remarks on this clone: What it binds is not known.

Trimming removed 4 bases from V and 9 bases from J; junction bases left unmatched: 2. Germline lookup yields CDR1 LNHDA and CDR2 SQIVND (reference sequence). The CDR3 is 12 residues long. The method was immunoSEQ multiplex PCR; TCRdb's version includes in-frame clones alone and lacks a portion of them. The data contain 140,000 to 150,000 clones, roughly 90% of them singletons. The sequence was obtained from a man aged 18 to 29 in good health and CMV-seropositive. The sample comprised PBMCs. This rearrangement joins TRBV19 to TRBJ2-2; 7 nucleotides agree with TRBD2. The CDR3 sequence: CASSTSGRELFF. The CDR3 DNA is TGTGCCAGTAGTACCAGCGGGAGGGAGCTGTTTTTT.